This T cell receptor (beta chain) stems from a study of T-cell reconstitution after alpha-beta-depleted transplantation in children. The library targeted TCRbeta and was prepared with unique molecular identifiers. Using its own MiXCR run on the PCR reads, TCRdb lists one record per CDR3 protein. The sample holds under 450,000 distinct CDR3 sequences, 13% seen once. V was shortened by 4 bases and J by 3 bases, with 13 bases between the two germline ends. Germline-derived CDR1 and CDR2 are SQVTM and ANQGSEA. This CDR3 region has 13 residues. The receptor was derived from a human donor who donated a stem cell graft to a child with Fanconi anemia. The specimen was PBMCs, collected from the stem cell graft. This sequence joins TRBV29-1 and TRBJ2-7; the D gene is possibly TRBD1 (6 bases). The CDR3 region has the DNA TGCAGCGTTGGAGTGGGGGCCGGCTACGAGCAGTACTTC. It translates to CSVGVGAGYEQYF.